A selection of T cell receptor beta chains follows, all from one sample in a study of T cell responses to AZD1222 COVID-19 vaccine. Measured with immunoSEQ multiplex PCR; TCRdb has only the in-frame clones, and not every one. The profile shows about 120,000 clones, under 90% of them singletons. The sequences come from peripheral blood, collected on day 0 of AZD1222 vaccination. These receptors came from an adult in good health. CDR3s include the opening cysteine and the closing phenylalanine or tryptophan. Each record gives: D gene, V gene, J gene, clone size, CDR3 protein, CDR3 DNA. A D gene is named only where the DNA matches it firmly. Size tells how often a clone was seen (once, few, many) or the class of an expanded clone, and some rows leave it out.

>TRBD2|TRBV20-1|TRBJ2-1|few
CSAGGGTSGYNEQFF
TGCAGTGCTGGTGGCGGGACTAGCGGTTACAATGAGCAGTTCTTC
>TRBD1|TRBV5-1|TRBJ1-2|few
CASSLVIGTGGYGYTF
TGCGCCAGCAGCTTGGTTATCGGGACAGGGGGCTATGGCTACACCTTC
>TRBD1|TRBV2|TRBJ1-1|.
CASSFGQGRDTEAFF
TGTGCCAGCAGTTTCGGACAGGGGAGAGACACTGAAGCTTTCTTT
>TRBD1|TRBV2|TRBJ1-2|.
CASKKDQVDRGDGYTF
TGTGCCAGCAAGAAAGACCAAGTAGACAGGGGGGATGGCTACACCTTC
>.|TRBV2|TRBJ2-7|.
CASSVVQGGEQYF
TGTGCCAGCAGTGTCGTACAGGGAGGTGAGCAGTACTTC
>.|TRBV6-5|TRBJ2-3|.
CASSSRTASTDTQYF
TGTGCCAGCAGCTCCCGGACAGCTAGCACAGATACGCAGTATTTT
>TRBD2|TRBV7-2|TRBJ2-7|.
CASSRTSGAAYEQYF
TGTGCCAGCAGCCGGACTAGCGGGGCTGCCTACGAGCAGTACTTC
>.|TRBV9|TRBJ1-2|.
CASSVTGTLAYGYTF
TGTGCCAGCAGCGTTACCGGGACACTGGCCTATGGCTACACCTTC
>TRBD1|TRBV12-5|TRBJ1-6|.
CASGLSGQGSPLHF
TGTGCTAGTGGTTTGTCGGGACAGGGATCACCCCTCCACTTT
>.|TRBV2|TRBJ1-2|.
CASSERGFGGYTF
TGTGCCAGCAGTGAGAGAGGCTTTGGTGGCTACACCTTC
>.|TRBV15|TRBJ2-1|once
CATSSAWGVGRAYNEQFF
TGTGCCACCAGCAGTGCCTGGGGAGTTGGCAGGGCTTACAATGAGCAGTTCTTC
>.|TRBV19|TRBJ1-5|.
CASSIIRDDWNQPQHF
TGTGCCAGTAGTATTATCAGGGACGACTGGAATCAGCCCCAGCATTTT
>TRBD1|TRBV5-1|TRBJ2-3|few
CASSWTPHRGDTQYF
TGCGCCAGCAGCTGGACTCCGCACAGGGGGGATACGCAGTATTTT
>.|TRBV12-3/TRBV12-4|TRBJ1-2|.
CASSFYREGYTF
TGTGCCAGCAGTTTTTACAGGGAGGGCTACACCTTC
>TRBD1|TRBV5-6|TRBJ1-2|.
CASSPRPTGTGYGYTF
TGTGCCAGCAGCCCCCGACCGACCGGGACAGGATATGGCTACACCTTC
>.|TRBV15|TRBJ1-2|.
CATSRDGRVGYTF
TGTGCCACCAGCAGAGATGGCAGGGTCGGCTACACCTTC
>.|TRBV19|TRBJ1-1|.
CASSIGTGRVTEAFF
TGTGCCAGTAGTATTGGCACAGGGAGGGTCACTGAAGCTTTCTTT
>.|TRBV7-2|TRBJ1-2|.
CASSLRTEPLYGYTF
TGTGCCAGCAGCTTGAGGACGGAACCCCTCTATGGCTACACCTTC
>.|TRBV27|TRBJ1-5|.
CASSLTRNQPQHF
TGTGCCAGCAGCCTCACACGAAATCAGCCCCAGCATTTT
>TRBD1|TRBV10-3|TRBJ1-1|.
CAISGQGAETEAFF
TGTGCCATCAGTGGTCAGGGGGCGGAGACTGAAGCTTTCTTT
>.|TRBV13|TRBJ1-1|once
CASSLADTEAFF
TGTGCCAGCAGCTTGGCGGACACTGAAGCTTTCTTT
>.|TRBV6-1|TRBJ2-7|.
CASSEISRTREQYF
TGTGCCAGCAGTGAAATTAGTCGGACACGCGAGCAGTACTTC
>.|TRBV7-9|TRBJ1-2|.
CASSFGEDYGYTF
TGTGCCAGCAGCTTCGGGGAAGACTATGGCTACACCTTC
>.|TRBV6-2/TRBV6-3|TRBJ1-1|.
CASSSLTGASAEAFF
TGTGCCAGCAGTTCTCTCACTGGGGCAAGCGCTGAAGCTTTCTTT
>.|TRBV18|TRBJ2-6|few
CASSGVSSGANVLTF
TGTGCCAGCTCCGGTGTTAGCTCTGGGGCCAACGTCCTGACTTTC
>TRBD1|TRBV4-2|TRBJ1-1|.
CASSHTTGGATEAFF
TGTGCCAGCAGCCACACCACAGGGGGCGCAACTGAAGCTTTCTTT
>.|TRBV3-1/TRBV3-2|TRBJ1-6|once
CASRRTGKDSPLHF
TGTGCCAGCCGGCGCACAGGGAAGGATTCACCCCTCCACTTT
>TRBD1|TRBV11-3|TRBJ2-1|.
CASSPRAGGRDEQFF
TGTGCCAGCAGCCCCCGGGCAGGGGGCAGGGATGAGCAGTTCTTC
>.|TRBV10-3|TRBJ2-2|once
CAISESTGRAGELFF
TGTGCCATCAGTGAGTCGACAGGGAGGGCCGGGGAGCTGTTTTTT
>.|TRBV6-5|TRBJ1-1|.
CASSYADRSLEAFF
TGTGCCAGCAGTTACGCCGACCGAAGCCTTGAAGCTTTCTTT
>TRBD2|TRBV10-3|TRBJ2-5|.
CAISTGTSGATLGETQYF
TGTGCCATCAGTACTGGGACTAGCGGGGCTACCTTGGGAGAGACCCAGTACTTC